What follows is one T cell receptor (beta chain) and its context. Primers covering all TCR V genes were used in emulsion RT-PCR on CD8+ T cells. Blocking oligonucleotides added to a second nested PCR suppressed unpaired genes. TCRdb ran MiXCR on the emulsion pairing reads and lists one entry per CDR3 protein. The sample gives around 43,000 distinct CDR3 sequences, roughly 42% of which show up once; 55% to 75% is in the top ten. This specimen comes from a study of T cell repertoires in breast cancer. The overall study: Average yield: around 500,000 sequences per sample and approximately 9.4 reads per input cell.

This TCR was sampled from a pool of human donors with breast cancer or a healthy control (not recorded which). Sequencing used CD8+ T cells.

DNA of the CDR3: TGTGCCAGCAAAAGGACAGGAGGGACTGAAGCTTTCTTT. Translation gives CASKRTGGTEAFF. The chain links TRBV12-3 or TRBV12-4 to TRBJ1-1; 7 bases are a match to TRBD1. The CDR3 is 13 residues long. Trimming cost V 7 bases and J 5 bases; bases outside gene matches: 7.